The T cell receptor beta chain under discussion was sequenced for a study of siplizumab effects on memory and regulatory T cells. Germline assignment: CDR1 LNHDA and CDR2 SQIVND (reference sequence). The CDR3 is 14 residues long. V was trimmed by 3 bases and J by 1 base, leaving 9 bases between them. TCRdb's table, derived via immunoSEQ multiplex PCR, lists solely in-frame clones and lacks some. Of about 68,000 clones in the sample, 93% are singletons; the top ten hold 4% to 5.5%. J is TRBJ1-1 and V is TRBV19; maybe TRBD1 (5 bases). Sequenced sample: CD8+ T cells sorted from blood. The source is a human donor in good health. This CDR3 reads CASSIDSSNTEAFF. The CDR3 DNA sequence: TGTGCCAGTAGTATCGACAGCTCGAACACTGAAGCTTTCTTT. Together with reference TRBV19 and TRBJ1-1, the CDR3 gives the full variable domain: DGGITQSPKYLFRKEGQNVTLSCEQNLNHDAMYWYRQDPGQGLRLIYYSQIVNDFQKGDIAEGYSVSREKKESFPLTVTSAQKNPTAFYLCASSIDSSNTEAFFGQGTRLTVV.